A selection of T cell receptor beta chains follows, all from one sample in a study of cytomegalovirus exposure and HLA in healthy donors. Assay used: immunoSEQ multiplex PCR; TCRdb lists only in-frame clones, some missing. The sample records approximately 200,000 clones, around 67% being singletons. Sequencing used PBMCs. The source is a woman in her twenties or thirties in good health and CMV-seropositive. CDR3s include the opening cysteine and the closing phenylalanine or tryptophan. A D gene is named only where the DNA matches it firmly. Some rows have no size entry. The others give once, few or many, or a class for an expanded clone.

size	D	V	J	CDR3	DNA
few	TRBD1	TRBV10-3	TRBJ1-1	CAISESTGSPEAFF	TGTGCCATCAGTGAGTCGACAGGGAGCCCTGAAGCTTTCTTT
NA	TRBD2	TRBV23-1	TRBJ2-7	CASSQSRASGMEYEQYF	TGCGCCAGCAGTCAATCACGGGCTAGCGGGATGGAGTACGAGCAGTACTTC
NA	TRBD2	TRBV5-4	TRBJ2-7	CASSLELASSYEQYF	TGTGCCAGCAGCTTGGAACTAGCGAGCTCCTACGAGCAGTACTTC
NA	TRBD1	TRBV4-1	TRBJ1-2	CASSRDRGQGYTF	TGCGCCAGCAGCCGGGACAGGGGGCAGGGCTACACCTTC
NA	NA	TRBV25-1	TRBJ2-7	CASSVRESYEQYF	TGTGCCAGCAGTGTTCGGGAGTCCTACGAGCAGTACTTC
NA	NA	TRBV19	TRBJ2-3	CASSRRPRRGHTDTQYF	TGTGCCAGTAGTCGCCGACCTCGGCGGGGCCACACAGATACGCAGTATTTT
NA	TRBD2	TRBV28	TRBJ2-1	CASNEGTSTEQFF	TGTGCCAGCAACGAAGGGACTAGCACTGAGCAGTTCTTC
NA	TRBD1	TRBV6-1	TRBJ1-6	CASSEGTGNSPLHF	TGTGCCAGCAGTGAAGGGACAGGGAATTCACCCCTCCACTTT
NA	TRBD1	TRBV19	TRBJ2-7	CASSIEHRGQEQYF	TGTGCCAGTAGTATAGAGCACAGGGGGCAAGAGCAGTACTTC
NA	NA	TRBV5-6	TRBJ2-3	CASSLDRTNRDTQYF	TGTGCCAGCAGCTTGGACCGCACTAACAGGGATACGCAGTATTTT
NA	TRBD1	TRBV5-4	TRBJ1-1	CASRGDRENTEAFF	TGTGCCAGCAGGGGGGACAGGGAGAACACTGAAGCCTTCTTT
NA	NA	TRBV28	TRBJ1-1	CASSLRRALNTEAFF	TGTGCCAGCAGTTTAAGGAGGGCCCTGAACACTGAAGCTTTCTTT
NA	TRBD2	TRBV9	TRBJ2-3	CASSVGTSGTDTQYF	TGTGCCAGCAGCGTCGGGACTAGCGGGACAGATACGCAGTATTTT
once	NA	TRBV5-5	TRBJ2-1	CASSPARGSYNEQFF	TGTGCCAGCAGCCCCGCTCGGGGCTCCTACAATGAGCAGTTCTTC
NA	NA	TRBV28	TRBJ1-2	CASSPLTLSSNGYTF	TGTGCCAGCAGTCCGTTGACACTTTCCTCCAATGGCTACACCTTC
once	NA	TRBV19	TRBJ2-3	CASIPSPGSTDTQYF	TGTGCCAGTATCCCCTCGCCTGGCAGCACAGATACGCAGTATTTT
NA	TRBD2	TRBV5-6	TRBJ2-3	CASSLALAGQDTQYF	TGTGCCAGCAGCTTGGCCCTAGCGGGTCAAGATACGCAGTATTTT
NA	TRBD2	TRBV5-1	TRBJ2-1	CASSLEGLAGNDNEQFF	TGCGCCAGCAGCTTGGAAGGACTAGCGGGAAACGACAATGAGCAGTTCTTC
NA	NA	TRBV4-1	TRBJ2-2	CASSQDWAAGTGELFF	TGCGCCAGCAGCCAAGACTGGGCAGCCGGAACCGGGGAGCTGTTTTTT
few	TRBD2	TRBV10-1	TRBJ2-2	CASSDWNGRAGTGELFF	TGCGCCAGCAGTGATTGGAACGGGAGGGCTGGCACCGGGGAGCTGTTTTTT
NA	TRBD2	TRBV5-1	TRBJ2-2	CASSSLAGGPVGELFF	TGCGCCAGCAGCTCACTAGCGGGAGGGCCTGTCGGGGAGCTGTTTTTT
NA	NA	TRBV6-5	TRBJ1-1	CASSYAVGGNGAEAFF	TGTGCCAGCAGTTACGCGGTCGGTGGCAATGGCGCTGAAGCTTTCTTT
few	TRBD2	TRBV7-9	TRBJ2-7	CVLRGGYEQYF	TGTGTCCTCCGGGGGGGCTACGAGCAGTACTTC
few	NA	TRBV5-1	TRBJ1-1	CASSLTTVNTEAFF	TGCGCCAGCAGCCTTACGACTGTGAACACTGAAGCTTTCTTT
NA	TRBD1	TRBV6-5	TRBJ1-2	CASSYAQGAHGYTF	TGTGCCAGCAGTTACGCACAGGGGGCGCATGGCTACACCTTC
NA	NA	TRBV5-4	TRBJ2-7	CASSLMADSYEQYF	TGTGCCAGCAGCTTGATGGCGGACTCCTACGAGCAGTACTTC
NA	NA	TRBV11-2	TRBJ1-1	CASSNGQSNTEAFF	TGTGCCAGCAGCAACGGACAGTCGAACACTGAAGCTTTCTTT
NA	TRBD1	TRBV5-1	TRBJ2-7	CASSPGTGGYEQYF	TGCGCCAGCAGCCCTGGGACAGGGGGCTACGAGCAGTACTTC
NA	NA	TRBV5-1	TRBJ2-4	CASSIGPAVAKNIQYF	TGCGCCAGCAGCATAGGACCAGCGGTAGCCAAAAACATTCAGTACTTC
NA	NA	TRBV6-1	TRBJ2-3	CASSTDFPGPDTQYF	TGTGCCAGCAGCACGGACTTCCCCGGCCCAGATACGCAGTATTTT
NA	NA	TRBV6-5	TRBJ2-7	CASSGGYEQYF	TGTGCCAGCAGCGGAGGGTACGAGCAGTACTTC
NA	NA	TRBV4-1	TRBJ2-3	CASSAPDSGTSTDTQYF	TGCGCCAGCAGCGCACCGGACTCAGGGACTAGCACAGATACGCAGTATTTT
NA	NA	TRBV7-9	TRBJ2-7	CASSLVDSYEQYF	TGTGCCAGCAGCTTAGTAGACAGCTACGAGCAGTACTTC
NA	TRBD1	TRBV19	TRBJ1-2	CASKQGEYDGYTF	TGTGCCAGTAAACAGGGGGAGTATGATGGCTACACCTTC
NA	NA	TRBV19	TRBJ1-5	CASSPQAQPQHF	TGTGCCAGTAGCCCCCAGGCGCAGCCCCAGCATTTT
NA	TRBD2	TRBV14	TRBJ2-7	CASPAGALAGLGVRYEQYF	TGTGCCAGCCCCGCTGGGGCCCTAGCGGGACTAGGGGTGCGCTACGAGCAGTACTTC
NA	NA	TRBV5-1	TRBJ2-7	CASSLEVVGGEQYF	TGCGCCAGCAGCTTGGAGGTAGTGGGAGGCGAGCAGTACTTC
NA	TRBD1	TRBV5-1	TRBJ1-1	CASSLGPDRAMNTEAFF	TGCGCCAGCAGCTTGGGCCCCGACAGGGCCATGAACACTGAAGCTTTCTTT
NA	TRBD1	TRBV15	TRBJ1-4	CATSDDDRGIEKLFF	TGTGCCACCAGCGACGACGACAGGGGGATCGAAAAACTGTTTTTT
few	NA	TRBV7-6	TRBJ1-3	CASSLFSPGSGNTIYF	TGTGCCAGCAGCTTATTCTCTCCCGGCTCTGGAAACACCATATATTTT
NA	TRBD1	TRBV10-1	TRBJ1-6	CASSDHRTGGANSPLHF	TGCGCCAGCAGTGACCACCGGACAGGGGGCGCAAATTCACCCCTCCACTTT
NA	TRBD2	TRBV27	TRBJ2-7	CASSLGAGDRRYEQYF	TGTGCCAGCAGTTTAGGGGCGGGAGACCGCCGATACGAGCAGTACTTC
NA	TRBD1	TRBV13	TRBJ2-4	CASSFEGQKNIQYF	TGTGCCAGCAGCTTTGAGGGACAGAAAAACATTCAGTACTTC
NA	NA	TRBV28	TRBJ1-1	CASRRTGFMNTEAFF	TGTGCCAGCAGACGTACAGGGTTTATGAACACTGAAGCTTTCTTT
once	TRBD1	TRBV5-1	TRBJ1-4	CASSLGGTGTNEKLFF	TGCGCCAGCAGCTTGGGGGGGACAGGGACTAATGAAAAACTGTTTTTT
once	NA	TRBV28	TRBJ2-7	CASSLSYYEQYF	TGTGCCAGCAGTTTATCCTACTACGAGCAGTACTTC